This T cell receptor (beta chain) was recovered during a study of cytomegalovirus exposure and HLA in healthy donors. Overall study results and limits: In vitro assays verified that a few CMV-associated chains recognized CMV antigens specifically. The listing of some 170 TCR beta chains classed them as cytomegalovirus-associated.

Profiling relied on immunoSEQ multiplex PCR, and the TCRdb table lists in-frame clones only, not all of them. Here the sample spans about 54,000 clones, roughly nine tenths being singletons. This clone appeared a few times. The antigen remains undetermined. CDR1 is MGHDK, CDR2 SYGVNS, per germline. The junction had 2 bases not matched to a gene; V was cut back by 5 bases and J by 1 base. The CDR3 length is 14 residues. Separate from the roughly 670-subject first cohort, the roughly 120-subject validation cohort was the one that the donors belonged to. The TCR comes from a woman under 30 in good health and CMV-seropositive. The sequenced sample consisted of PBMCs. The chain uses TRBV25-1 and TRBJ1-5, with 7 bases aligning to TRBD1. CDR3 loop: CASSRQGSNQPQHF. The CDR3 nucleotides read TGTGCCAGCAGTCGACAGGGAAGCAATCAGCCCCAGCATTTT. Using reference TRBV25-1 and TRBJ1-5 for the parts outside the CDR3, the full variable domain is EADIYQTPRYLVIGTGKKITLECSQTMGHDKMYWYQQDPGMELHLIHYSYGVNSTEKGDLSSESTVSRIRTEHFPLTLESARPSHTSQYLCASSRQGSNQPQHFGDGTRLSIL.